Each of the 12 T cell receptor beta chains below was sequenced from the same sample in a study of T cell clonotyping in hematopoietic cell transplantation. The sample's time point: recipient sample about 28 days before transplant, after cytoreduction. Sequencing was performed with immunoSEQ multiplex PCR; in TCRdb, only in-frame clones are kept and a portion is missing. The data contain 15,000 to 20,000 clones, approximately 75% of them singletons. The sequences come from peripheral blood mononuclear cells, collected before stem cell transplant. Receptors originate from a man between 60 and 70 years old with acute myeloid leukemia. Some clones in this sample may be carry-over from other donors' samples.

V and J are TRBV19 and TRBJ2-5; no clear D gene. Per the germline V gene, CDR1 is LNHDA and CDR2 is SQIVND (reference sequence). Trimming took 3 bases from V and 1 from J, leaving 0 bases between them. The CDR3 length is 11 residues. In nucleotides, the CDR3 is TGTGCCAGTAGTATCCAAGAGACCCAGTACTTC. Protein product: CASSIQETQYF.

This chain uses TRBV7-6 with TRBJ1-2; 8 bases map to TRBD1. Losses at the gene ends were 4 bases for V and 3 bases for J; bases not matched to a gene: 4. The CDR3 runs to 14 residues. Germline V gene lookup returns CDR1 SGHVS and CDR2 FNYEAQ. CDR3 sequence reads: CASSSGQGDYGYTF. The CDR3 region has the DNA TGTGCCAGCAGCTCCGGACAGGGTGACTATGGCTACACCTTC.

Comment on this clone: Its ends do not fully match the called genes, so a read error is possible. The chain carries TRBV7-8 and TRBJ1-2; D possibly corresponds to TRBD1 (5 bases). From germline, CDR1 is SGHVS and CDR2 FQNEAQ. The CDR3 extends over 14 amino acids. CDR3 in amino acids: CASSLGGAGDGYTF. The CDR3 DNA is TGCGCCAGCAGCTTAGGAGGGGCTGGGGATGGCTACACCTTC.

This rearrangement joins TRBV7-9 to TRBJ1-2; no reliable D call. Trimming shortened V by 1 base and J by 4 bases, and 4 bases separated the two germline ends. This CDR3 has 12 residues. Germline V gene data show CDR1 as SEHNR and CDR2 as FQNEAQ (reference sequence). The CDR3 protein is CASSLDGYGYTF. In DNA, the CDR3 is TGTGCCAGCAGCTTAGATGGCTATGGCTACACCTTC.

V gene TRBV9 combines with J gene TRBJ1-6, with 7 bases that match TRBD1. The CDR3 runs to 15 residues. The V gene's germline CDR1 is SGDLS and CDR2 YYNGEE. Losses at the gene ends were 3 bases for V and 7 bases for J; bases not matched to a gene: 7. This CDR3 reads CASSEGDRRNSPLHF. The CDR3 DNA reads TGTGCCAGCAGCGAGGGGGACAGACGAAATTCACCCCTCCACTTT. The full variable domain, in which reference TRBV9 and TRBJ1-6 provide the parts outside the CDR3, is DSGVTQTPKHLITATGQRVTLRCSPRSGDLSVYWYQQSLDQGLQFLIQYYNGEERAKGNILERFSAQQFPDLHSELNLSSLELGDSALYFCASSEGDRRNSPLHFGNGTRLTVT.

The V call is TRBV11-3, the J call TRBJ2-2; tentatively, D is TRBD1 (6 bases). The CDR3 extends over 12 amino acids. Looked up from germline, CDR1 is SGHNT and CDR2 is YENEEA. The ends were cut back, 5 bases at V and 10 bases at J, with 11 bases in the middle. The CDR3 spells CASSVRDTELFF. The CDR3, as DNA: TGTGCCAGCAGCGTTCGGGACACGGAGCTGTTTTTT.

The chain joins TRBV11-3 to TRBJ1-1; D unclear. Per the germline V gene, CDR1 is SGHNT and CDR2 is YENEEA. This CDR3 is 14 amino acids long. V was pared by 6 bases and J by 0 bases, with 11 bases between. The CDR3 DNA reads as TGTGCCAGCAGTTTGGGAGGAGTGAACACTGAAGCTTTCTTT. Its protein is CASSLGGVNTEAFF.

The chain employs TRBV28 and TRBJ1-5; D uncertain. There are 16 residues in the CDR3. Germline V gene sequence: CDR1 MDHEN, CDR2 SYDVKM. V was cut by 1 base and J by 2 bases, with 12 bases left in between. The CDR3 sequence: CASSLYGKLGNQPQHF. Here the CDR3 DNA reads TGTGCCAGCAGTTTATATGGGAAACTGGGCAATCAGCCCCAGCATTTT.

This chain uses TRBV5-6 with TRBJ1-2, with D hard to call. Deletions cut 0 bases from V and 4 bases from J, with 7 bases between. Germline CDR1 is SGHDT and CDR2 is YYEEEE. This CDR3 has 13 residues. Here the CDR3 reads CASSLVSAYGYTF. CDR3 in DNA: TGTGCCAGCAGCTTGGTATCAGCCTATGGCTACACCTTC.

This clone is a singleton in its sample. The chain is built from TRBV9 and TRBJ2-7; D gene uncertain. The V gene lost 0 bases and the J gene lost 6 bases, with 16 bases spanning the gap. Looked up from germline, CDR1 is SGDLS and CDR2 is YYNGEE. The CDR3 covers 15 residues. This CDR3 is CASSVEGSSVREQYF. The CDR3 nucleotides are TGTGCCAGCAGCGTAGAAGGGTCCTCGGTTCGCGAGCAGTACTTC. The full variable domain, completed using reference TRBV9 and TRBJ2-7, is DSGVTQTPKHLITATGQRVTLRCSPRSGDLSVYWYQQSLDQGLQFLIQYYNGEERAKGNILERFSAQQFPDLHSELNLSSLELGDSALYFCASSVEGSSVREQYFGPGTRLTVT.

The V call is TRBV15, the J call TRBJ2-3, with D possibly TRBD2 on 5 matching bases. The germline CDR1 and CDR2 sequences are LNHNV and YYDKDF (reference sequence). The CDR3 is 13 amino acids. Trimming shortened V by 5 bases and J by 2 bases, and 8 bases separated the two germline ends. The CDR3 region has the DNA TGTGCCACCAGCGGACTGACCACAGATACGCAGTATTTT. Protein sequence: CATSGLTTDTQYF.

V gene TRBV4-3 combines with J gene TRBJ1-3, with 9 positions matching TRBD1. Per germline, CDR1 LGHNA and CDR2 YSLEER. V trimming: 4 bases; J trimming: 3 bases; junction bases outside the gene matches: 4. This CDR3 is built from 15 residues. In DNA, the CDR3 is TGCGCCAGCAGCCTCGACAGGGGGTATGGAAACACCATATATTTT. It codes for CASSLDRGYGNTIYF.